This T cell receptor (beta chain) was recorded in a study of identical twins. TCRdb ran MiXCR on the 5' RACE reads and lists one entry per CDR3 protein. The sample includes approximately 680,000 distinct CDR3 sequences, about 7.1% seen only once; the top ten take about 1.6%. This clonotype was recorded a few times. The CDR3 is 16 amino acids. J lost 5 bases, V lost 5 bases, and 9 bases had no gene match. Germline lookup yields CDR1 MNHNS and CDR2 SASEGT. The same sample was also studied in work on yellow fever vaccine responses in identical twins.

The receptor was isolated from a young woman in good health. The gene calls are TRBV6-1 and TRBJ2-5, with TRBD2 matching 12 bases. The sequenced material came from PBMCs. For the CDR3, the DNA is TGTGCCAGCAGTCCCCGGGACGGACTAGCGGGGGAGACCCAGTACTTC. Protein: CASSPRDGLAGETQYF.